This T cell receptor (beta chain) appears in the sequencing data of a study of blood T cell repertoires in COVID-19. Germline trimming cut 2 bases from V and 4 bases from J; bases unmatched to any gene: 7. This CDR3 has 16 amino acids. Germline loops: CDR1 SGHAT, CDR2 FQDESV (reference sequence). Data came from immunoSEQ multiplex PCR; TCRdb stores just in-frame clones and leaves some out. The sample includes hundreds of thousands of clones, 70% to 90% of them seen just once. The V gene is TRBV11-1, the J gene TRBJ2-3, with 9 bases lining up with TRBD2. The clonotype was recovered from a human donor in a cohort sampled during active COVID-19. The sample was peripheral blood. The chain's CDR3 is CASSLLAGSTADTQYF. The DNA of the CDR3 is TGTGCCAGCAGCTTACTAGCGGGGAGTACCGCAGATACGCAGTATTTT.